The source of this T cell receptor (beta chain) is a study of control samples from healthy donors and cancer patients. V lost 4 bases, J lost 2 bases, and 11 bases lay in between. Germline V gene data show CDR1 as SEHNR and CDR2 as FQNEAQ (reference sequence). CDR3 size: 14 residues. Measured with immunoSEQ multiplex PCR; TCRdb has only the in-frame clones, and not every one. The profile shows 100,000 to 150,000 clones, roughly 84% of them singletons. This receptor was obtained from a man between 40 and 49 years old in good health. Sequenced sample: blood. The chain links TRBV7-9 to TRBJ1-1, with D uncertain. The CDR3 reads CASSSSGGNTEAFF. Written as DNA, the CDR3 is TGTGCCAGCAGCTCGAGCGGAGGAAACACTGAAGCTTTCTTT.